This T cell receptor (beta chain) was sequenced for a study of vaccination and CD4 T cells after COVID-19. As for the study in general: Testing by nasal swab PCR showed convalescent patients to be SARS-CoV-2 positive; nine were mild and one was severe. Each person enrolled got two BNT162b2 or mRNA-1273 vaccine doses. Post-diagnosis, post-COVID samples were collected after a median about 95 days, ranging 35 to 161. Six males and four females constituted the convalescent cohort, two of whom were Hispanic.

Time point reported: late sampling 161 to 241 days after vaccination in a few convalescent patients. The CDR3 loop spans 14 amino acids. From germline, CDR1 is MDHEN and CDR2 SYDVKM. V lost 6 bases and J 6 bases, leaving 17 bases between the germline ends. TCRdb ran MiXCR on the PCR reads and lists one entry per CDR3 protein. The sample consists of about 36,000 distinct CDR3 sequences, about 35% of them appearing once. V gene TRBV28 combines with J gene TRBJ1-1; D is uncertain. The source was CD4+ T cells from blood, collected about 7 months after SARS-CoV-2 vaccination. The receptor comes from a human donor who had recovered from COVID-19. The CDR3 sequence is CASSNYVRRAEAFF. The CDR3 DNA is TGTGCCAGCAGCAACTACGTGAGACGGGCTGAAGCTTTCTTT. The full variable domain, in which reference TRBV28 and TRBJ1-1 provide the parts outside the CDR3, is DVKVTQSSRYLVKRTGEKVFLECVQDMDHENMFWYRQDPGLGLRLIYFSYDVKMKEKGDIPEGYSVSREKKERFSLILESASTNQTSMYLCASSNYVRRAEAFFGQGTRLTVV.